One sample yielded the 24 T cell receptor beta chains listed below, sequenced in a study of blood T cell repertoires in COVID-19. The repertoire was sequenced with immunoSEQ multiplex PCR; TCRdb's copy has only in-frame clones and lacks some. The sample yields some 230,000 clones, roughly 80% seen once. The sequencing sample was made of peripheral blood. These receptors were obtained from a woman younger than 45 who had recovered from COVID-19.

This chain connects TRBV28 to TRBJ2-5, with 9 bases identical to TRBD1. The CDR3 has 14 amino acids. Germline V CDR1 and CDR2: MDHEN, SYDVKM. The junction had 5 bases not matched to a gene; V was cut back by 4 bases and J by 5 bases. The CDR3 bases are TGTGCCAGCAGTTCGGGACAGGGAAGTGAGACCCAGTACTTC. Residues: CASSSGQGSETQYF.

The chain is built from TRBV7-9 and TRBJ2-7, with 8 bases that match TRBD1. The junction had 5 bases not matched to a gene; V was cut back by 4 bases and J by 0 bases. Germline V lookup: CDR1 SEHNR, CDR2 FQNEAQ (reference sequence). This CDR3 contains 15 residues. The CDR3 loop is CASSSRTGSSYEQYF. In DNA, the CDR3 is TGTGCCAGCAGCTCCCGGACAGGGAGCTCCTACGAGCAGTACTTC. Looking up the rest from reference TRBV7-9 and TRBJ2-7 gives the full variable domain: DTGVSQNPRHKITKRGQNVTFRCDPISEHNRLYWYRQTLGQGPEFLTYFQNEAQLEKSRLLSDRFSAERPKGSFSTLEIQRTEQGDSAMYLCASSSRTGSSYEQYFGPGTRLTVT.

The chain links TRBV7-9 to TRBJ2-2, with a tentative D call TRBD2 (6 bases). V lost 1 base, J lost 3 bases, and 15 bases lay in between. This CDR3 comprises 17 residues. Per germline, CDR1 SEHNR and CDR2 FQNEAQ (reference sequence). CDR3 coding DNA: TGTGCCAGCAGCTTAGGCCATGCGGGACCCTACACCGGGGAGCTGTTTTTT. Translating it yields CASSLGHAGPYTGELFF.

J is TRBJ1-5 and V is TRBV6-2 or TRBV6-3; a weak D match, TRBD1 (6 bases). CDR1 and CDR2 from the germline V gene are MNHEY and SVGEGT. This CDR3 comprises 16 residues. Trimming removed 6 bases at V and 7 bases at J, with 22 bases between. The CDR3 protein is CASSHYVGGGGQPQHF. Written as DNA, the CDR3 is TGTGCCAGCAGCCACTACGTGGGGGGGGGCGGGCAGCCCCAGCATTTT.

V usage is TRBV6-4 and J usage is TRBJ2-7; 8 bases line up with TRBD1. This CDR3 is 16 amino acids long. J lost 2 bases, V lost 7 bases, and 13 bases had no gene match. Germline V gene lookup returns CDR1 MRHNA and CDR2 SNTAGT. The DNA for the CDR3 is TGTGCCAGCAACTTCCCTTGGGACAGGCCGACCTACGAGCAGTACTTC. This sequence encodes CASNFPWDRPTYEQYF.

The rearrangement links TRBV5-5 to TRBJ1-4, with 9 bases identical to TRBD1. Germline V CDR1 and CDR2: SGHKS, YYEKEE (reference sequence). The CDR3 covers 16 residues. V was pared by 5 bases and J by 6 bases, with 11 bases of the junction left unmatched. DNA for the CDR3: TGTGCCAGCAGTAAAGCGGGACAGGGAGGGGATGAAAAACTGTTTTTT. Protein sequence: CASSKAGQGGDEKLFF.

In this sample, this clone turned up a few times. The rearrangement links TRBV7-3 to TRBJ1-1; TRBD1 agrees at 10 bases. Germline trimming cut 3 bases from V and 11 bases from J; bases unmatched to any gene: 3. Germline CDR1 reads SGHTA; CDR2 reads FQGTGA. The CDR3 has 12 amino acids. The CDR3 loop is CASSLGTGAAFF. The CDR3 DNA follows: TGTGCCAGCAGCTTGGGGACAGGGGCGGCTTTCTTT.

V and J are TRBV28 and TRBJ1-5; 12 nucleotides line up with TRBD1. Germline V gives CDR1 MDHEN, CDR2 SYDVKM. The J segment lost 7 bases and the V segment lost 4 bases, leaving 8 bases of the junction unmatched. CDR3 length: 16 amino acids. The CDR3 loop reads CASSYWGQGARQPQHF. DNA for the CDR3: TGTGCCAGCAGTTATTGGGGACAGGGGGCGCGCCAGCCCCAGCATTTT. Looking up the rest from reference TRBV28 and TRBJ1-5 gives the full variable domain: DVKVTQSSRYLVKRTGEKVFLECVQDMDHENMFWYRQDPGLGLRLIYFSYDVKMKEKGDIPEGYSVSREKKERFSLILESASTNQTSMYLCASSYWGQGARQPQHFGDGTRLSIL.

The V and J genes are TRBV11-1 and TRBJ2-2; D not resolved. CDR1 SGHAT and CDR2 FQDESV come from the germline V gene (reference sequence). The length of the CDR3 is 16 residues. The V gene lost 4 bases and the J gene lost 8 bases, with 20 bases spanning the gap. For the CDR3, the DNA is TGTGCCAGCAGCTCTAGTAGGTTCTCGGCCGAAGGGGAGCTGTTTTTT. Amino acids: CASSSSRFSAEGELFF.

The rearrangement uses TRBV28 and TRBJ2-7; 13 bases agree with TRBD2. This CDR3 contains 17 residues. J gave up 6 bases and V 5 bases, and 13 bases lay outside the gene matches. CDR1 MDHEN and CDR2 SYDVKM come from the germline V gene. For the CDR3, the DNA is TGTGCCAGCAGTCCCCCTACTAGCGGGAGGGGGAATCCCGAGCAGTACTTC. Translation: CASSPPTSGRGNPEQYF.

The gene calls are TRBV6-6 and TRBJ2-7; D might be TRBD2 (6 bases). The germline V gene has CDR1 MNHNY and CDR2 SVGAGI (reference sequence). The CDR3 consists of 15 residues. Deletions cut 2 bases from V and 2 bases from J, with 13 bases between. The CDR3 reads CASSYHGTGTYEQYF. As DNA, the CDR3 is TGTGCCAGCAGTTACCACGGGACTGGAACCTACGAGCAGTACTTC.

This clone was picked up one time. This chain joins TRBV5-1 and TRBJ1-1, with no clear D. The V end was cut by 0 bases, the J end by 4 bases, with 7 bases between. The CDR3 has 13 residues. The V gene's germline CDR1 is SGHRS and CDR2 YFSETQ. The CDR3 sequence: CASSLAGFTEAFF. The CDR3 region has the DNA TGCGCCAGCAGCTTGGCGGGATTCACTGAAGCTTTCTTT.

The chain is built from TRBV5-1 and TRBJ2-6; the D is unclear. The V end was cut by 4 bases, the J end by 2 bases, with 10 bases between. The CDR3 is 15 amino acids. Germline V CDR1 and CDR2: SGHRS, YFSETQ. CDR3 in DNA: TGCGCCAGCAGCATCTCAGGCGCTGGGGCCAACGTCCTGACTTTC. Translated: CASSISGAGANVLTF.

The sample holds a few counts of this clone. The gene calls are TRBV7-3 and TRBJ2-7; the match to TRBD2 covers 8 bases. The germline V gene has CDR1 SGHTA and CDR2 FQGTGA. V shed 5 bases and J 6 bases; nucleotides not matched to a gene: 12. This CDR3 is built from 15 residues. The CDR3 DNA is TGTGCCAGCAGCCCCGAGGGACTAGGGGGGCTCGAGCAGTACTTC. Protein sequence: CASSPEGLGGLEQYF.

This clone has a handful of counts. The CDR3 spells CASSTGGGGEQYF. The CDR3 bases are TGTGCCAGCAGCACAGGAGGGGGAGGGGAGCAGTACTTC. The chain carries TRBV7-3 and TRBJ2-7, with a possible D match to TRBD2 (7 bases). V shed 5 bases and J shed 7 bases, with 15 bases lying between them. The CDR3 extends over 13 amino acids. The V gene's germline CDR1 is SGHTA and CDR2 FQGTGA.

The chain is built from TRBV5-4 and TRBJ2-2, with D possibly TRBD2 on 5 matching bases. Trimming took 0 bases from V and 1 from J, leaving 7 bases between them. Per the germline V gene, CDR1 is SGHNT and CDR2 is YYREEE (reference sequence). The CDR3 has 15 amino acids. As DNA, the CDR3 is TGTGCCAGCAGCTTGGAGGCGGGGAACACCGGGGAGCTGTTTTTT. Translating gives CASSLEAGNTGELFF.

This chain joins TRBV7-3 and TRBJ2-5, with TRBD2 as a possible D gene (6 bases). This CDR3 has 14 amino acids. Germline V gene lookup returns CDR1 SGHTA and CDR2 FQGTGA. Deletions cut 4 bases from V and 5 bases from J, with 14 bases between. CDR3 coding DNA: TGTGCCAGCAGCTCCGGAGGGGTGGGGGAGACCCAGTACTTC. It translates to CASSSGGVGETQYF.

This sequence joins TRBV4-1 and TRBJ1-2; D perhaps matches TRBD1 (6 bases). The germline V gene encodes CDR1 MGHRA and CDR2 YSYEKL. This CDR3 is built from 13 residues. The V end was cut by 4 bases, the J end by 4 bases, with 10 bases between. The CDR3 region is CASSLQGAYGYTF. The DNA of the CDR3 is TGCGCCAGCAGCCTACAGGGCGCCTATGGCTACACCTTC.

The chain employs TRBV7-3 and TRBJ2-7, with a possible D match to TRBD2 (5 bases). Germline V gene sequence: CDR1 SGHTA, CDR2 FQGTGA. The CDR3 consists of 16 residues. Trimming left V 9 bases short and J 0 bases short, with 21 bases between. The chain's CDR3 is CARRLLQRNSSYEQYF. The CDR3, as DNA: TGTGCCAGGAGGCTGCTACAGCGGAACTCCTCCTACGAGCAGTACTTC.

The chain recombines TRBV19 with TRBJ1-1, with 9 positions matching TRBD1. The V and J ends lost 3 bases and 0 bases, in that order; junction bases with no gene match: 17. The CDR3 totals 20 residues. The germline V gene has CDR1 LNHDA and CDR2 SQIVND (reference sequence). The CDR3 DNA is TGTGCCAGTAGTATGGGGGGACAGGGCTACTCTTATCTTATGAACACTGAAGCTTTCTTT. It translates to CASSMGGQGYSYLMNTEAFF. The full variable domain, with the rest looked up from reference TRBV19 and TRBJ1-1, is DGGITQSPKYLFRKEGQNVTLSCEQNLNHDAMYWYRQDPGQGLRLIYYSQIVNDFQKGDIAEGYSVSREKKESFPLTVTSAQKNPTAFYLCASSMGGQGYSYLMNTEAFFGQGTRLTVV.

A single count supports this clone. Its ends do not fully match the called genes, so a read error is possible. The chain recombines TRBV19 with TRBJ2-3; D gene ambiguous. Germline V CDR1 and CDR2: LNHDA, SQIVND (reference sequence). The CDR3 is made up of 13 amino acids. The CDR3 region is CASSMYSKDTQYF. DNA of the CDR3: TGTGCCAGTAGTATGTATAGCAAAGATACGCAGTATTTT.

The chain recombines TRBV24-1 with TRBJ2-1; TRBD2 agrees at 8 bases. The CDR3 length is 13 residues. Germline lookup yields CDR1 KGHDR and CDR2 SFDVKD. V lost 11 bases to trimming and J lost 5 bases; unmatched junction nucleotides: 7. CDR3 sequence: CAIPGTRNNEQFF. CDR3 DNA: TGTGCCATCCCCGGGACTAGAAACAATGAGCAGTTCTTC.

This clone was observed a few times. This chain joins TRBV10-1 and TRBJ1-5; no reliable D call. Germline V gene data show CDR1 as WNHNN and CDR2 as SYGVQD (reference sequence). The CDR3 consists of 12 residues. V was pared by 10 bases and J by 0 bases, with 7 bases between. CDR3 loop: CATIHSNQPQHF. The CDR3 coding sequence is TGCGCCACCATTCATAGCAATCAGCCCCAGCATTTT.

This rearrangement joins TRBV7-2 to TRBJ2-2, with D possibly TRBD2 on 5 matching bases. Germline CDR1 is SGHTA and CDR2 is FQGNSA. CDR3 length: 16 residues. V lost 0 bases to trimming and J lost 1 base, with 9 bases between them. This CDR3 reads CASSLASGRNTGELFF. CDR3 nucleotide sequence: TGTGCCAGCAGCTTAGCGTCGGGGAGGAACACCGGGGAGCTGTTTTTT.